Listed here are 10 T cell receptor beta chains from one sample, sequenced in a study of CD8 T cells in ankylosing spondylitis. TCRdb reprocessed the 5' RACE reads via MiXCR and lists one record per CDR3 protein. The sample yields under 300,000 distinct CDR3 sequences, 7.5% to 9% seen once. Sequencing was done on a sample of blood, either unsorted or a sorted T cell fraction (not recorded which). These receptors originate from a male donor with ankylosing spondylitis or in good health (not recorded which).

This clonotype was seen a few times. This sequence joins TRBV18 and TRBJ1-2, with D perhaps TRBD1 (5 bases). This CDR3 has 13 residues. CDR1 and CDR2 from the germline V gene are KGHSH and LQKENI. V gave up 2 bases and J gave up 6 bases, with 10 bases separating them. CDR3: CASSPSQGDGYTF. Written as DNA, the CDR3 is TGTGCCAGCTCACCAAGCCAGGGAGATGGCTACACCTTC.

This clonotype was found a few times. The chain carries TRBV9 and TRBJ2-1; TRBD1 matches 8 bases. With 5 bases clipped from V and 7 bases from J, the junction kept 11 bases outside the gene matches. Germline V gives CDR1 SGDLS, CDR2 YYNGEE. The CDR3 extends over 15 amino acids. CDR3 DNA: TGTGCCAGCAGTGATTCCGGGACAGGACTAAATGAGCAGTTCTTC. Translation gives CASSDSGTGLNEQFF.

This clonotype was counted ten times or more. The rearrangement uses TRBV29-1 and TRBJ1-2, with 8 bases lining up with TRBD1. Germline trimming cut 3 bases from V and 4 bases from J; bases unmatched to any gene: 10. The CDR3 contains 15 residues. The germline CDR1 and CDR2 sequences are SQVTM and ANQGSEA. Here the CDR3 reads CSVDLGYTGGYGYTF. In DNA, the CDR3 is TGCAGCGTTGATCTGGGGTATACAGGGGGCTATGGCTACACCTTC.

This clonotype occurred many times. The V and J genes are TRBV7-9 and TRBJ2-3, with TRBD1 matching 10 bases. V shed 5 bases, J shed 4 bases, and the junction held 12 bases outside the gene matches. Germline lookup yields CDR1 SEHNR and CDR2 FQNEAQ (reference sequence). The length of the CDR3 is 17 residues. The CDR3 DNA is TGTGCCAGCAGCCCAACCCCGGGACAGGGGAGTGCAGATACGCAGTATTTT. Translated, it gives CASSPTPGQGSADTQYF.

The table lists this clonotype with many counts. The chain is built from TRBV10-3 and TRBJ1-2; D is possibly TRBD1 (5 bases). The CDR3 runs 12 residues. The germline V gene encodes CDR1 ENHRY and CDR2 SYGVKD. V lost 2 bases and J lost 13, with 14 bases in between. The CDR3 loop is CAISEGTLLGTF. The CDR3 coding sequence is TGTGCCATCAGTGAGGGGACTCTGCTTGGCACCTTC.

This clonotype appeared many times. The rearrangement joins TRBV29-1 to TRBJ1-1, with D possibly matching TRBD1 (6 bases). The V gene's germline CDR1 is SQVTM and CDR2 ANQGSEA. This CDR3 spans 13 amino acids. Trimming cost V 7 bases and J 4 bases, with 16 bases left between them. The CDR3 DNA reads TGCAGCGCCAAGGGGGGGGAAAGCACTGAAGCTTTCTTT. This sequence encodes CSAKGGESTEAFF.

CDR3 sequence: CASSSGEQSYEQYF. CDR3 nucleotides: TGTGCCAGCAGCTCAGGGGAACAGTCCTACGAGCAGTACTTC. The rearrangement joins TRBV7-2 to TRBJ2-7; D perhaps matches TRBD1 (6 bases). Trimming took off 4 bases at V and 1 base at J, with 11 bases between the two ends. Germline V CDR1 and CDR2: SGHTA, FQGNSA. This CDR3 is 14 amino acids long. Using reference TRBV7-2 and TRBJ2-7 for the parts outside the CDR3, the full variable domain is GAGVSQSPSNKVTEKGKDVELRCDPISGHTALYWYRQSLGQGLEFLIYFQGNSAPDKSGLPSDRFSAERTGGSVSTLTIQRTQQEDSAVYLCASSSGEQSYEQYFGPGTRLTVT.

At least ten counts were recorded for this clonotype. The chain has TRBV12-3 or TRBV12-4 and TRBJ2-5, with 11 bases identical to TRBD1. The CDR3 runs 17 residues. The J segment lost 5 bases and the V segment lost 2 bases, leaving 10 bases of the junction unmatched. CDR3 loop: CASSLTGTGGMRETQYF. In DNA form, the CDR3 reads TGTGCCAGCAGTTTAACCGGGACAGGGGGAATGAGGGAGACCCAGTACTTC.

This clonotype was seen at least ten times. The chain uses TRBV5-1 and TRBJ1-2, with TRBD1 matching over 11 bases. Germline CDR1 SGHRS, CDR2 YFSETQ. The CDR3 totals 15 residues. V shed 2 bases and J 3 bases; nucleotides not matched to a gene: 3. CDR3 region: CASSFWTGGDYGYTF. CDR3 DNA: TGCGCCAGCAGCTTCTGGACAGGGGGCGACTATGGCTACACCTTC.

This chain joins TRBV12-3 or TRBV12-4 and TRBJ2-1; TRBD2 aligns across 12 bases. The V gene end was trimmed by 3 bases and the J gene end by 5 bases; junction bases not matched to a gene: 2. This CDR3 is built from 15 residues. The CDR3 protein is CASSFPSGRDNEQFF. In DNA, the CDR3 is TGTGCCAGCAGTTTCCCTAGCGGGAGGGACAATGAGCAGTTCTTC.